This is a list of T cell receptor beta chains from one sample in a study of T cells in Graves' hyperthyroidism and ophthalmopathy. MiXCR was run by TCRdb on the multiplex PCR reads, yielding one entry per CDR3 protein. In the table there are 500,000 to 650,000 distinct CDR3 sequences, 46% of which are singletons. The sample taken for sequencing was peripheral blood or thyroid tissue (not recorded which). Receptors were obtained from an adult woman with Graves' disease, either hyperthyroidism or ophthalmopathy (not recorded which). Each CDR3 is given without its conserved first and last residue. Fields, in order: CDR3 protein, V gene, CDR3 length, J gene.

ASSVVGSPQGGELF,TRBV9,14,TRBJ2-2
ASSSTGVGSPEAF,TRBV19,13,TRBJ1-1
ASSQEGYQPQH,TRBV4-2,11,TRBJ1-5
ASSRPEGTGAQH,TRBV7-2,12,TRBJ1-5
ASRTGQLSGQPQH,TRBV28,13,TRBJ1-5
ASSSSQGRGTEAF,TRBV11-2,13,TRBJ1-1
AISLADTEAF,TRBV10-3,10,TRBJ1-1
ASSQGLAGVTYQETQY,TRBV5-4,16,TRBJ2-5
ASSSGQANLPF,TRBV7-9,11,TRBJ1-1
ASSVGTEETQY,TRBV9,11,TRBJ2-5
ASNRQGDSTGELF,TRBV5-1,13,TRBJ2-2
ASSLTGEEQY,TRBV9,10,TRBJ2-7
ASSLDATEAF,TRBV13,10,TRBJ1-1
ASSFRQGSDTQY,TRBV27,12,TRBJ2-3
ASSQGRQYEQYFGELF,TRBV7-8,16,TRBJ2-2
ASRSDISGANVLT,TRBV6-5,13,TRBJ2-6
ASSDRPSGSGDTQY,TRBV6-4,14,TRBJ2-3
SAAIHGGIGTGELF,TRBV20-1,14,TRBJ2-2
SVELGRLNTEAF,TRBV29-1,12,TRBJ1-1
SLNRGRPTEAF,TRBV20-1,11,TRBJ1-1
ASCTPGGQPQH,TRBV10-3,11,TRBJ1-5
ASSQDGASVYEQY,TRBV4-1,13,TRBJ2-7
ASSPLASAASSGNTIY,TRBV7-3,16,TRBJ1-3
SASGPTGRGGTEAF,TRBV20-1,14,TRBJ1-1
SVEDLALGYGYT,TRBV29-1,12,TRBJ1-2
SAYTRDTSGGPEAF,TRBV20-1,14,TRBJ1-1
ARTTGYNSPLH,TRBV12-3/TRBV12-4,11,TRBJ1-6
ASSLFAARDYEQY,TRBV7-2,13,TRBJ2-7
SVAGRERAPLRTDTQY,TRBV29-1,16,TRBJ2-3
ASSAGTGESEQY,TRBV3-1,12,TRBJ2-7
ASSPGTGNYSPLH,TRBV14,13,TRBJ1-6